This passage covers 29 T cell receptor beta chains from one sample sequenced in a study of Ad26.COV2.S vaccination and SARS-CoV-2 variants. Clones were sequenced by immunoSEQ multiplex PCR, and TCRdb holds only the in-frame ones, with some missing. The table lists 510,000 or so clones, approximately 90% of them singletons, with roughly 13% in the top ten. Treatment specified: around 19 received Ad26.COV2.S at low or high dose, single or two shots; roughly five received placebo; per-sample allocation not given. Each sample was drawn 63 days after the first injection (of vaccine or placebo). Sequenced here: peripheral blood, sampled in a trial of Ad26.COV2.S vaccine versus placebo. The receptors here all came from a person aged 18 to 59 who received the Ad26.COV2.S COVID-19 vaccine or a placebo.

This chain uses TRBV7-2 with TRBJ1-2, with 7 bases identical to TRBD1. Germline V CDR1 and CDR2: SGHTA, FQGNSA. V dropped 5 bases and J dropped 7; count of bases not matched to a gene: 7. The CDR3 runs to 13 residues. The CDR3 DNA reads as TGTGCCAGCAGCCCTCGAGGGGGCTTTGGCTACACCTTC. Translating it yields CASSPRGGFGYTF.

The V gene is TRBV5-1, the J gene TRBJ1-1, with 7 bases fitting TRBD1. The CDR3 has 15 amino acids. V gave up 3 bases and J gave up 1 base; unmatched junction bases: 6. The germline V gene encodes CDR1 SGHRS and CDR2 YFSETQ. The DNA of the CDR3 is TGCGCCAGCAGCTCTGTCCCAGGGGGGAACACTGAAGCTTTCTTT. Translating gives CASSSVPGGNTEAFF. Full variable domain (missing parts from reference TRBV5-1 and TRBJ1-1): KAGVTQTPRYLIKTRGQQVTLSCSPISGHRSVSWYQQTPGQGLQFLFEYFSETQRNKGNFPGRFSGRQFSNSRSEMNVSTLELGDSALYLCASSSVPGGNTEAFFGQGTRLTVV.

The chain carries TRBV5-1 and TRBJ2-1; 10 nucleotides line up with TRBD2. V lost 2 bases to trimming and J lost 3 bases; unmatched junction nucleotides: 2. Germline values: CDR1 SGHRS, CDR2 YFSETQ. There are 15 residues in the CDR3. The CDR3 sequence: CASSLLAGFYNEQFF. The CDR3 region has the DNA TGCGCCAGCAGCTTACTAGCGGGATTCTACAATGAGCAGTTCTTC.

The rearrangement joins TRBV7-3 to TRBJ2-7, with D possibly TRBD2 on 6 matching bases. V lost 1 base and J 0 bases, leaving 13 bases between the germline ends. The CDR3 has 16 amino acids. Looked up from germline, CDR1 is SGHTA and CDR2 is FQGTGA. CDR3 amino acids: CASSLMVRESSYEQYF. The CDR3 DNA reads TGTGCCAGCAGCTTAATGGTGCGGGAAAGCTCCTACGAGCAGTACTTC.

V is TRBV15 and J is TRBJ1-5; D call uncertain. Germline V lookup: CDR1 LNHNV, CDR2 YYDKDF (reference sequence). V lost 6 bases and J 0 bases, leaving 12 bases between the germline ends. The CDR3 is made up of 15 amino acids. CDR3 DNA sequence: TGTGCCACCAGATCTGGGCGTGGTAGCAATCAGCCCCAGCATTTT. This gives the protein CATRSGRGSNQPQHF.

The rearrangement links TRBV20-1 to TRBJ2-5; no clear D gene. The germline CDR1 and CDR2 sequences are DFQATT and SNEGSKA (reference sequence). This CDR3 comprises 11 residues. The V and J ends lost 4 bases and 3 bases respectively, with 6 bases between them. The CDR3 DNA follows: TGCAGTGCTATCCCTAAAGAGACCCAGTACTTC. It codes for CSAIPKETQYF.

This rearrangement joins TRBV2 to TRBJ1-1; TRBD1 aligns across 7 bases. Germline loops: CDR1 SNHLY, CDR2 FYNNEI. CDR3 length: 15 residues. Losses at the gene ends were 1 base for V and 6 bases for J; bases not matched to a gene: 8. The CDR3 bases are TGTGCCAGCAGTGAAGGGGGACAGCTGCTAGCTGAAGCTTTCTTT. Residues: CASSEGGQLLAEAFF. Full variable domain (missing parts from reference TRBV2 and TRBJ1-1): EPEVTQTPSHQVTQMGQEVILRCVPISNHLYFYWYRQILGQKVEFLVSFYNNEISEKSEIFDDQFSVERPDGSNFTLKIRSTKLEDSAMYFCASSEGGQLLAEAFFGQGTRLTVV.

The J gene is TRBJ2-5, the V gene TRBV28; TRBD1 or TRBD2 may be the D gene (5 bases each). Looked up from germline, CDR1 is MDHEN and CDR2 is SYDVKM. The CDR3 extends over 13 amino acids. Trimming stripped 6 bases from V and 3 bases from J, with 11 bases between. Here the CDR3 DNA reads TGTGCCAGCAGCATTGGGACCGAAGAGACCCAGTACTTC. Protein: CASSIGTEETQYF.

This chain uses TRBV6-5 with TRBJ2-2, with TRBD2 identical over 9 bases. This CDR3 comprises 15 residues. The germline CDR1 and CDR2 sequences are MNHEY and SVGAGI. V shed 6 bases, J shed 2 bases, and the junction held 4 bases outside the gene matches. CDR3 nucleotides: TGTGCCAGCAGGCGACTAGCGGTTAACACCGGGGAGCTGTTTTTT. It is translated as CASRRLAVNTGELFF.

The V gene is TRBV2, the J gene TRBJ2-1, with 11 positions matching TRBD2. Germline lookup yields CDR1 SNHLY and CDR2 FYNNEI. The V and J ends lost 6 bases and 4 bases, in that order; junction bases with no gene match: 8. The CDR3 has 16 amino acids. CDR3 in DNA: TGTGCCAGCAGATTTTTAGCGGGAGGGTTTTACAATGAGCAGTTCTTC. Amino acid sequence: CASRFLAGGFYNEQFF.

The chain is built from TRBV10-3 and TRBJ2-6; D may be TRBD1 or TRBD2 (6 bases each). Germline CDR1 ENHRY, CDR2 SYGVKD. Trimming took 3 bases from V and 4 from J, leaving 16 bases between them. This CDR3 is 17 amino acids long. The CDR3 DNA reads TGTGCCATCAGTGATTGGGCAGGGGAGGCCGGGGCCAACGTCCTGACTTTC. Protein product: CAISDWAGEAGANVLTF.

This clone was observed a few times. The chain uses TRBV27 and TRBJ1-6; D gene ambiguous. The V end lost 1 base, the J end lost 8 bases, and 9 bases lay between the germline ends. The CDR3 is made up of 14 amino acids. Germline V CDR1 and CDR2: MNHEY, SMNVEV (reference sequence). DNA for the CDR3: TGTGCCAGCAGTTTATACGGCAACGATTCACCCCTCCACTTT. It translates to CASSLYGNDSPLHF.

Here the CDR3 reads CATVQGDTEAFF. The CDR3 DNA sequence: TGTGCCACTGTTCAGGGGGACACTGAAGCTTTCTTT. The chain recombines TRBV10-3 with TRBJ1-1, with 7 bases matching TRBD1. The junction had 5 bases not matched to a gene; V was cut back by 10 bases and J by 3 bases. Germline V lookup: CDR1 ENHRY, CDR2 SYGVKD. There are 12 residues in the CDR3.

This chain uses TRBV5-6 with TRBJ1-2; 8 bases map to TRBD1. Germline V gene sequence: CDR1 SGHDT, CDR2 YYEEEE. The CDR3 runs to 15 residues. V lost 4 bases, J lost 7 bases, and 12 bases stayed unmatched. The CDR3 loop is CASSPRPGQVAGYTF. CDR3 DNA: TGTGCCAGCAGCCCCCGGCCGGGACAGGTAGCTGGCTACACCTTC.

The chain combines TRBV10-3 with TRBJ1-2, with D possibly being TRBD1 (6 bases). Germline V gene lookup returns CDR1 ENHRY and CDR2 SYGVKD. The V and J ends lost 4 bases and 6 bases respectively, with 12 bases between them. CDR3 size: 13 residues. CDR3 loop: CAISVTGSDGYTF. The CDR3 DNA sequence: TGTGCCATCAGTGTAACAGGGAGTGATGGCTACACCTTC.

This chain uses TRBV5-1 with TRBJ2-2; D remains ambiguous. Between the trimmed V and J ends, which lost 5 bases and 3 bases, there was a span of 8 bases. The CDR3 is 13 amino acids. Looked up from germline, CDR1 is SGHRS and CDR2 is YFSETQ. CDR3 sequence (DNA): TGCGCCAGCAGATCCCCCGACACCGGGGAGCTGTTTTTT. Its protein is CASRSPDTGELFF.

The chain carries TRBV7-8 and TRBJ2-1; TRBD1 matches at 7 bases. This CDR3 has 17 amino acids. V gave up 0 bases and J gave up 12 bases; unmatched junction bases: 17. Germline V gene lookup returns CDR1 SGHVS and CDR2 FQNEAQ. The CDR3 loop reads CASSLASEDRFGRGQFF. DNA of the CDR3: TGTGCCAGCAGCTTAGCCAGTGAGGACAGGTTCGGTCGTGGGCAGTTCTTC.

The chain recombines TRBV6-6 with TRBJ1-1; perhaps TRBD1 as D (5 bases). V lost 5 bases and J lost 4, with 8 bases in between. This CDR3 has 12 residues. Germline CDR1 and CDR2: MNHNY and SVGAGI (reference sequence). The CDR3 coding sequence is TGTGCCAGCAGTCGCAGGGTCACTGAAGCTTTCTTT. Translated: CASSRRVTEAFF.

The chain has TRBV10-3 and TRBJ2-7, with D possibly being TRBD2 (5 bases). Germline V gene lookup returns CDR1 ENHRY and CDR2 SYGVKD. V lost 2 bases to trimming and J lost 5 bases, with 10 bases between them. CDR3 size: 13 residues. The CDR3 DNA reads TGTGCCATCAGTGAGAGCGGACTGAACGAGCAGTACTTC. It specifies CAISESGLNEQYF.

Points on this clone: The germline gene is not matched at one end of the junction; a read error may be the cause. J is TRBJ1-5 and V is TRBV12-3 or TRBV12-4; no reliable D call. The CDR3 is made up of 13 amino acids. This CDR3 is CASSFQRNQPQHF. CDR3 nucleotides: TGTGCCAGCAGTTTCCAGCGCAACCAGCCCCAGCATTTT.

CDR3 protein: CASRPIWNRGNTEAFF. The CDR3 bases are TGTGCCAGCAGGCCCATATGGAACAGGGGGAACACTGAAGCTTTCTTT. The chain links TRBV28 to TRBJ1-1, with 7 positions matching TRBD1. After removal of 6 bases from V and 1 base from J, the junction contained 11 bases not matched to a gene. The CDR3 is made up of 16 amino acids. Germline V lookup: CDR1 MDHEN, CDR2 SYDVKM.

The CDR3 reads CASSEARGERETQYF. CDR3 DNA sequence: TGTGCCAGCAGTGAAGCGAGAGGAGAACGGGAGACCCAGTACTTC. V is TRBV2 and J is TRBJ2-5; D gene uncertain. Deletions cut 0 bases from V and 5 bases from J, with 13 bases between. The CDR3 covers 15 residues. Per germline, CDR1 SNHLY and CDR2 FYNNEI.

The rearrangement joins TRBV9 to TRBJ1-1; D not certain. Deletions cut 0 bases from V and 7 bases from J, with 7 bases between. The CDR3 has 12 amino acids. Per the germline V gene, CDR1 is SGDLS and CDR2 is YYNGEE. CDR3: CASSVDAREAFF. The CDR3 DNA follows: TGTGCCAGCAGCGTAGATGCCCGTGAAGCTTTCTTT.

The rearrangement joins TRBV18 to TRBJ2-1; 8 positions agree with TRBD2. V gave up 2 bases and J gave up 9 bases; unmatched junction bases: 6. The CDR3 contains 14 residues. CDR1 and CDR2 (germline): KGHSH, LQKENI. The CDR3 spells CASSPTGTRGEQFF. The CDR3, as DNA: TGTGCCAGCTCACCAACCGGGACTAGGGGTGAGCAGTTCTTC.

The chain is built from TRBV28 and TRBJ2-7; D is possibly TRBD2 (5 bases). Per the germline V gene, CDR1 is MDHEN and CDR2 is SYDVKM. V gave up 2 bases and J gave up 0 bases, with 20 bases separating them. CDR3 length: 18 residues. This chain's CDR3 is CASSLGKPYERSSYEQYF. DNA for the CDR3: TGTGCCAGCAGTTTAGGGAAGCCGTACGAGCGGAGCTCCTACGAGCAGTACTTC.

This sequence joins TRBV28 and TRBJ1-4; 9 nucleotides line up with TRBD1. The germline V gene encodes CDR1 MDHEN and CDR2 SYDVKM. The CDR3 has 14 amino acids. V lost 6 bases to trimming and J lost 8 bases; unmatched junction nucleotides: 7. The CDR3 DNA reads as TGTGCCAGCAGGGACAGGGGAGGGGTGGAAAAACTGTTTTTT. Amino acids: CASRDRGGVEKLFF.

The rearrangement links TRBV6-2 or TRBV6-3 to TRBJ2-1; 7 bases are a match to TRBD1. V gave up 2 bases and J gave up 4 bases; unmatched junction bases: 14. The CDR3 runs to 18 residues. From germline, CDR1 is MNHEY and CDR2 SVGEGT. The CDR3 loop reads CASSYRNRQGGGYNEQFF. The DNA for the CDR3 is TGTGCCAGCAGTTACCGGAATCGACAGGGTGGAGGATACAATGAGCAGTTCTTC.

V is TRBV6-1 and J is TRBJ2-1; 12 bases match TRBD2. The V gene end was trimmed by 4 bases and the J gene end by 9 bases; junction bases not matched to a gene: 10. Germline V gene sequence: CDR1 MNHNS, CDR2 SASEGT. CDR3 length: 16 residues. The CDR3 sequence: CASSGKSGLAGPEQFF. In DNA form, the CDR3 reads TGTGCCAGCAGTGGGAAATCCGGACTAGCGGGACCTGAGCAGTTCTTC.

This clone has a single count. The chain uses TRBV5-1 and TRBJ2-5; D ambiguous. Trimming shortened V by 4 bases and J by 5 bases, and 21 bases separated the two germline ends. The CDR3 spans 16 residues. The germline V gene has CDR1 SGHRS and CDR2 YFSETQ. CDR3 sequence: CASSPGFRPLGETQYF. The CDR3, as DNA: TGCGCCAGCAGCCCCGGATTCCGACCTTTGGGGGAGACCCAGTACTTC.